The TCR beta chain under discussion was sequenced for a study of blood T cell repertoires in COVID-19 (TCRdb year 2020). In terms of the full investigation: Samples covering the acute and convalescent phases of COVID-19 were provided by collaborators in the United States, Italy and Spain. The repertoires were released in a freely available public database intended as a resource for research on the immune response to SARS-CoV-2. The prospective study material was composed of cDNA or gDNA derived from T cells, B-cell-depleted T cells, or PBMCs. The samples were drawn from two sources: the first 160 participants of the ongoing ImmuneRACE study, and 950 to 1,500 subjects contributed by 6 global collaborators. HLA class I and class II types, where available, came from metadata supplied by the sample provider rather than from assay-based typing. Sample metadata almost always included a de-identified subject ID, COVID-19 status, age in years and sex. Subjects who had been exposed to COVID-19, were actively infected with it, or had recovered from it provided the deeply sampled blood TCRbeta repertoires that made up the dataset.

TCRbeta CDR3 regions were amplified from genomic DNA using the immunoSEQ Assay, a bias-controlled multiplex PCR. The study's processing was this. The number of nucleated cells in each sample was estimated by amplification of reference gene primers within the assay. To quantify the absolute abundance of each unique TCRbeta CDR3 rearrangement, sequence reads were collapsed and filtered. Productive Simpson clonality was computed per sample as the square root of Simpson's diversity index over productive rearrangements. Not all clones reach the TCRdb copy of this immuneACCESS table, which keeps in-frame sequences only. Checked studies attribute under half of the gap to unresolved V genes and leave the rest unexplained. V and J calls and clone size are those listed in that table; D and trimming were worked out from the DNA. The sample table holds tens of thousands of clones, of which 65% to 80% were seen once. Over 40% of the sample goes to the ten largest clones.

On this clone: There is no known antigen for this receptor. Base qualities are not at hand, and no much larger clone is one base apart.

Whole blood was collected in K2EDTA tubes by collaborating institutions according to the institutions' own protocols. For TCRbeta analysis, collaborator samples were shipped as frozen whole blood, as isolated PBMCs, or as DNA extracted from either sample type. The study at large found these results: The amount of clinical and demographic metadata varied by source and participant and was provided uncurated.

V loses 3 bases, J loses 1 base, and the germline ends lie 15 bases apart. CDR1 and CDR2 (KGHDR, SFDVKD) derive from the germline V gene. The CDR3 goes from the cysteine to the phenylalanine over 16 residues. The CDR3 DNA has 48 bases and is translated from base 1. Rearrangement joined TRBV24-1 to TRBJ2-7, with TRBD1 tentatively as D gene (6 bases match). The sequence came from a human donor in a cohort sampled during active COVID-19. Sequencing was performed on peripheral blood. The CDR3 loop reads CATSDTSGTNSYEQYF. The nucleotide sequence is given as TGTGCCACCAGTGATACCTCCGGGACAAATTCCTACGAGCAGTACTTC.